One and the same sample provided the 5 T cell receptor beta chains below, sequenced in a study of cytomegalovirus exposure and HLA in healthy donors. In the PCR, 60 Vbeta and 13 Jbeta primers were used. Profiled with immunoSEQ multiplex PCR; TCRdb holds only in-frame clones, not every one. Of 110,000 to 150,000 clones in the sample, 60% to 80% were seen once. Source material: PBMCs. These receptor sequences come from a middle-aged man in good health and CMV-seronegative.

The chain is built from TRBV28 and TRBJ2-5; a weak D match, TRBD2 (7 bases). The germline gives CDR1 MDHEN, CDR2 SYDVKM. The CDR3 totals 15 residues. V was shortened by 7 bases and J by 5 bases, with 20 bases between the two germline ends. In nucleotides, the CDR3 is TGTGCCAGCACCTCCCGGAGGAGGGGGGGGGAGACCCAGTACTTC. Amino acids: CASTSRRRGGETQYF.

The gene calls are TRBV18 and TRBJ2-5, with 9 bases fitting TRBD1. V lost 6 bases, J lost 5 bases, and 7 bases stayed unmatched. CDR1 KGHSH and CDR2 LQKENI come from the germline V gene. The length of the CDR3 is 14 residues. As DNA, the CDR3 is TGTGCCAGCTCGGATGGACAGGGGTACGAGACCCAGTACTTC. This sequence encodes CASSDGQGYETQYF.

CDR3: CASSLFRAETQYF. The CDR3 nucleotides read TGTGCCAGCAGCTTGTTCAGGGCGGAGACCCAGTACTTC. The chain uses TRBV5-8 and TRBJ2-5, with D possibly matching TRBD1 (5 bases). Germline-derived CDR1 and CDR2 are SGHTS and YDEGEE. This CDR3 region has 13 residues. The ends were cut back, 1 base at V and 5 bases at J, with 9 bases in the middle.

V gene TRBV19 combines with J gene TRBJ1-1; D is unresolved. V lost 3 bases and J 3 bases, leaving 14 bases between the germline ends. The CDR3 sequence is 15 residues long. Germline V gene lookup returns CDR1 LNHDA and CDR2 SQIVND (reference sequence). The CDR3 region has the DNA TGTGCCAGTAGTATCCGGGGAGGGCGGGACACTGAAGCTTTCTTT. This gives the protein CASSIRGGRDTEAFF.

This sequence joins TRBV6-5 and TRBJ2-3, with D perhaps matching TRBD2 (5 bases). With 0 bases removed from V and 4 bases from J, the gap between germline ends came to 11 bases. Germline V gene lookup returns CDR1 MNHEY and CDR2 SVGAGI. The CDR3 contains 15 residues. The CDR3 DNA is TGTGCCAGCAGTTACTCGGTCCTAGCCGCAGATACGCAGTATTTT. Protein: CASSYSVLAADTQYF.